The rows below give T cell receptor beta chains drawn from one sample of a study of naive and memory T cell subsets. MiXCR, applied by TCRdb to the UMI-ligation and nested PCR reads, yields one record per CDR3 protein. The sample contains about 90,000 distinct CDR3 sequences, 7% of which appear only once. Source material: central memory CD4+ T cells from blood. These receptors were taken from a human donor in good health. The CDR3 runs from the conserved cysteine through the conserved F or W. D genes are given only for firm matches.

d_call: NA
v_call: TRBV7-2
j_call: TRBJ1-4
cdr3_aa: CASSFTGNTNEKLFF

d_call: NA
v_call: TRBV13
j_call: TRBJ2-7
cdr3_aa: CASRRGGRDYEQYF

d_call: TRBD2
v_call: TRBV30
j_call: TRBJ2-5
cdr3_aa: CAWSTGLAAQETQYF

d_call: NA
v_call: TRBV12-3/TRBV12-4
j_call: TRBJ2-4
cdr3_aa: CASSLSVIAKNIQYF

d_call: NA
v_call: TRBV20-1
j_call: TRBJ1-1
cdr3_aa: CSARDKGDRMNTEAFF

d_call: NA
v_call: TRBV7-7
j_call: TRBJ1-4
cdr3_aa: CASSFTLYEKLFF

d_call: TRBD1
v_call: TRBV29-1
j_call: TRBJ2-7
cdr3_aa: CSGTGETYEQYF

d_call: TRBD2
v_call: TRBV29-1
j_call: TRBJ2-1
cdr3_aa: CSVGGVGGAIYNEQFF

d_call: TRBD1
v_call: TRBV7-2
j_call: TRBJ1-1
cdr3_aa: CASSLDRDREAFF

d_call: NA
v_call: TRBV12-3/TRBV12-4
j_call: TRBJ2-3
cdr3_aa: CASSPPSEGKDTQYF

d_call: NA
v_call: TRBV28
j_call: TRBJ2-7
cdr3_aa: CAIKTATLDFAEQYF

d_call: TRBD2
v_call: TRBV5-1
j_call: TRBJ2-7
cdr3_aa: CASSLGLAAGTSEQYF

d_call: NA
v_call: TRBV7-9
j_call: TRBJ2-1
cdr3_aa: CASSLVGNEQFF

d_call: NA
v_call: TRBV7-2
j_call: TRBJ1-6
cdr3_aa: CASSSGYSPLHF

d_call: NA
v_call: TRBV5-4
j_call: TRBJ2-7
cdr3_aa: CASSLGPASSYEQYF

d_call: TRBD2
v_call: TRBV20-1
j_call: TRBJ2-5
cdr3_aa: CSARDRIAGGLQETQYF

d_call: TRBD1
v_call: TRBV20-1
j_call: TRBJ1-2
cdr3_aa: CSASHSTGADGYTF

d_call: NA
v_call: TRBV20-1
j_call: TRBJ1-2
cdr3_aa: CSARKQGEAGYTF

d_call: NA
v_call: TRBV20-1
j_call: TRBJ1-5
cdr3_aa: CSGNQGPDQPQHF

d_call: NA
v_call: TRBV7-3
j_call: TRBJ2-6
cdr3_aa: CASSRGSGSGANVLTF

d_call: NA
v_call: TRBV18
j_call: TRBJ1-5
cdr3_aa: CASSPWGYEDQPQHF

d_call: NA
v_call: TRBV20-1
j_call: TRBJ2-7
cdr3_aa: CSARDGSSYEQYF

d_call: TRBD2
v_call: TRBV28
j_call: TRBJ2-1
cdr3_aa: CASSLSSGSLYNERFF

d_call: NA
v_call: TRBV20-1
j_call: TRBJ1-2
cdr3_aa: CSAGRDGRDYGYTF

d_call: NA
v_call: TRBV20-1
j_call: TRBJ1-1
cdr3_aa: CSAFRGQGGEAFF

d_call: NA
v_call: TRBV6-6
j_call: TRBJ1-4
cdr3_aa: CASSYSGHEKLFF

d_call: NA
v_call: TRBV18
j_call: TRBJ1-4
cdr3_aa: CASSPATDEKLFF